Shown below are 20 T cell receptor beta chains from a single sample sequenced in a study of blood T cell repertoires in COVID-19. The protocol was immunoSEQ multiplex PCR, while the TCRdb copy is restricted to in-frame clones and leaves out a portion. This repertoire shows roughly 250,000 clones, about 90% found once; its top ten account for 3% to 4%. The material sequenced was peripheral blood. Source of these receptors: a woman in her forties with acute or convalescent COVID-19.

In this sample, this clone turned up once. The V and J genes are TRBV7-9 and TRBJ2-5; 7 bases fit TRBD1. CDR1 is SEHNR, CDR2 FQNEAQ, per germline (reference sequence). J was trimmed by 3 bases and V by 2 bases; bases with no gene match: 9. This CDR3 is 16 amino acids long. CDR3: CASSLSHRDRKETQYF. CDR3 coding DNA: TGTGCCAGCAGCTTATCTCACCGGGACAGAAAAGAGACCCAGTACTTC.

This clone was detected only once. V gene TRBV5-1 combines with J gene TRBJ2-3, with D perhaps TRBD2 (7 bases). The CDR3 loop spans 15 amino acids. V was shortened by 8 bases and J by 6 bases, with 22 bases between the two germline ends. CDR1 and CDR2 from the germline V gene are SGHRS and YFSETQ. The CDR3 protein is CASNPGRGLSDTQYF. CDR3 nucleotide sequence: TGCGCCAGTAACCCGGGGCGGGGGCTGTCCGATACGCAGTATTTT. The full variable domain, its missing parts supplied by reference TRBV5-1 and TRBJ2-3, is KAGVTQTPRYLIKTRGQQVTLSCSPISGHRSVSWYQQTPGQGLQFLFEYFSETQRNKGNFPGRFSGRQFSNSRSEMNVSTLELGDSALYLCASNPGRGLSDTQYFGPGTRLTVL.

This sequence joins TRBV27 and TRBJ1-2, with 8 bases aligning to TRBD1. Germline V gives CDR1 MNHEY, CDR2 SMNVEV (reference sequence). V trimming: 6 bases; J trimming: 1 base; junction bases outside the gene matches: 13. The CDR3 has 17 residues. CDR3 in DNA: TGTGCCAGCAGCTCCCCTCCTACAGGGGGAGTTAACTATGGCTACACCTTC. Amino acid sequence: CASSSPPTGGVNYGYTF.

The chain uses TRBV7-6 and TRBJ1-2; possibly TRBD1 for D (6 bases). This CDR3 region has 13 residues. The ends were cut back, 3 bases at V and 4 bases at J, with 9 bases in the middle. In germline, CDR1 is SGHVS, CDR2 FNYEAQ. This CDR3 reads CASSFGQRYGYTF. The DNA of the CDR3 is TGTGCCAGCAGCTTCGGACAGCGCTATGGCTACACCTTC.

The rearrangement uses TRBV6-5 and TRBJ2-7; D is possibly TRBD1 (5 bases). This CDR3 has 14 amino acids. Trimming stripped 6 bases from V and 0 bases from J, with 12 bases between. The V gene's germline CDR1 is MNHEY and CDR2 SVGAGI. CDR3 in amino acids: CASSKGPSSYEQYV. CDR3 in DNA: TGTGCCAGCAGCAAGGGGCCGAGCTCCTACGAGCAGTACGTC.

This rearrangement joins TRBV5-4 to TRBJ2-3, with 10 nucleotides matching TRBD2. V trimming: 4 bases; J trimming: 6 bases; junction bases outside the gene matches: 11. This CDR3 comprises 16 residues. CDR1 SGHNT and CDR2 YYREEE come from the germline V gene (reference sequence). The CDR3 loop reads CASSQPSGGAGDTQYF. For the CDR3, the DNA is TGTGCCAGCAGCCAACCAAGCGGGGGGGCAGGGGATACGCAGTATTTT.

The chain links TRBV24-1 to TRBJ2-5, with 8 bases lining up with TRBD1. Trimming cost V 1 base and J 3 bases; bases outside gene matches: 6. Germline CDR1 is KGHDR and CDR2 is SFDVKD. This CDR3 spans 16 amino acids. DNA of the CDR3: TGTGCCACCAGTGATTTCGTCCGGGACAGGAAAGAGACCCAGTACTTC. The encoded protein is CATSDFVRDRKETQYF.

CDR3 loop: CASSWGGEGMNTEAFF. In nucleotides, the CDR3 is TGTGCCAGCAGTTGGGGGGGTGAAGGAATGAACACTGAAGCTTTCTTT. V gene TRBV6-6 combines with J gene TRBJ1-1, with D tentatively TRBD1 (5 bases). The length of the CDR3 is 16 residues. V was clipped by 4 bases and J by 0 bases, with 15 bases between them. CDR1 is MNHNY and CDR2 is SVGAGI in the germline V gene (reference sequence).

This sequence joins TRBV29-1 and TRBJ2-3; D unclear. Trimming removed 4 bases from V and 2 bases from J, with 4 bases in between. The CDR3 runs to 11 residues. Germline lookup yields CDR1 SQVTM and CDR2 ANQGSEA. The CDR3 DNA follows: TGCAGCGTTGGCTACACAGATACGCAGTATTTT. Translated, it gives CSVGYTDTQYF.

The rearrangement joins TRBV11-2 to TRBJ2-1; TRBD2 matches at 8 bases. The CDR3 consists of 17 residues. With V trimmed by 0 bases and J by 7 bases, 11 bases remained unmatched. Germline V gives CDR1 SGHAT, CDR2 FQNNGV. The CDR3 region is CASSLEISGGFGNEQFF. CDR3 nucleotide sequence: TGTGCCAGCAGCTTAGAGATAAGCGGGGGCTTTGGTAATGAGCAGTTCTTC.

V and J are TRBV18 and TRBJ1-4; possibly TRBD1 for D (6 bases). Germline values: CDR1 KGHSH, CDR2 LQKENI. CDR3 length equals 16 residues. Trimming took off 3 bases at V and 4 bases at J, with 15 bases between the two ends. CDR3 amino acids: CASSPVSGEDNEKLFF. CDR3 bases: TGTGCCAGCTCACCGGTGTCAGGGGAAGATAATGAAAAACTGTTTTTT.

This chain joins TRBV4-2 and TRBJ2-2; 14 nucleotides align to TRBD2. This CDR3 region has 19 residues. The V segment lost 1 base and the J segment 2 bases; nucleotides outside the gene matches: 6. The germline CDR1 and CDR2 sequences are LGHNA and YNFKEQ. For the CDR3, the DNA is TGTGCCAGCAGCCAAGGTACCGGGACTAGCGGGGGAAACACCGGGGAGCTGTTTTTT. Amino acid sequence: CASSQGTGTSGGNTGELFF.

This clone came up a few times. The rearrangement joins TRBV3-1 (or the pseudogene TRBV3-2) to TRBJ1-5, with 8 positions matching TRBD1. The V and J ends lost 5 bases and 7 bases, in that order; junction bases with no gene match: 7. The germline V gene encodes CDR1 LGHDT and CDR2 YNNKEL (reference sequence). This CDR3 contains 14 residues. DNA of the CDR3: TGTGCCAGCAGCTCAACAGGGGGAAGGCAGCCCCAGCATTTT. This sequence encodes CASSSTGGRQPQHF.

The gene calls are TRBV24-1 and TRBJ2-2; TRBD1 matches 7 bases. This CDR3 is built from 17 residues. Germline-derived CDR1 and CDR2 are KGHDR and SFDVKD. Trimming at V came to 1 base and at J to 3 bases, leaving 7 bases not matched to a gene. The CDR3 loop is CATSDFPSDRDTGELFF. For the CDR3, the DNA is TGTGCCACCAGTGATTTCCCTTCTGACAGGGACACCGGGGAGCTGTTTTTT.

The rearrangement uses TRBV5-5 and TRBJ2-2, with D hard to call. Looked up from germline, CDR1 is SGHKS and CDR2 is YYEKEE (reference sequence). CDR3 size: 16 residues. The V end was cut by 0 bases, the J end by 4 bases, with 13 bases between. Written as DNA, the CDR3 is TGTGCCAGCAGCTTGGAACTGATGTCGCCCACCGGGGAGCTGTTTTTT. Protein: CASSLELMSPTGELFF.

The genes are TRBV5-1 and TRBJ2-5; D is possibly TRBD2 (7 bases). Per germline, CDR1 SGHRS and CDR2 YFSETQ. Trimming took off 4 bases at V and 4 bases at J, with 20 bases between the two ends. CDR3 length: 16 amino acids. This CDR3 is CASSPGNSGGPETQYF. The DNA of the CDR3 is TGCGCCAGCAGCCCAGGGAACTCCGGGGGGCCAGAGACCCAGTACTTC.

The V call is TRBV5-1, the J call TRBJ1-1; TRBD1 might be the D (5 bases). Trimming took off 1 base at V and 0 bases at J, with 10 bases between the two ends. CDR3 length: 15 amino acids. From germline, CDR1 is SGHRS and CDR2 YFSETQ. The CDR3 bases are TGCGCCAGCAGCTTGAGCAGGGCGGTGAACACTGAAGCTTTCTTT. Its translation is CASSLSRAVNTEAFF.

V usage is TRBV4-2 and J usage is TRBJ1-1, with 11 bases lining up with TRBD1. This CDR3 has 16 amino acids. The V and J ends lost 3 bases and 4 bases, in that order; junction bases with no gene match: 7. Germline V lookup: CDR1 LGHNA, CDR2 YNFKEQ. This CDR3 reads CASSQDRGQGFTEAFF. For the CDR3, the DNA is TGTGCCAGCAGCCAGGACAGGGGGCAGGGTTTCACTGAAGCTTTCTTT.

The chain is built from TRBV6-5 and TRBJ2-3, with a tentative D call TRBD1 (6 bases). From germline, CDR1 is MNHEY and CDR2 SVGAGI. Trimming pared 5 bases from V and 5 bases from J, leaving 17 bases between. This CDR3 spans 15 amino acids. The chain's CDR3 is CASSTGHRDGDTQYF. The CDR3 DNA follows: TGTGCCAGCAGTACGGGACACCGGGACGGAGATACGCAGTATTTT.

The V call is TRBV4-1, the J call TRBJ2-5; 10 bases fit TRBD2. Trimming cost V 2 bases and J 4 bases; bases outside gene matches: 10. The V gene's germline CDR1 is MGHRA and CDR2 YSYEKL. The CDR3 sequence is 17 residues long. The CDR3 loop is CASSQQPSGGAGETQYF. The CDR3 DNA follows: TGCGCCAGCAGCCAACAGCCCAGCGGGGGGGCCGGAGAGACCCAGTACTTC.